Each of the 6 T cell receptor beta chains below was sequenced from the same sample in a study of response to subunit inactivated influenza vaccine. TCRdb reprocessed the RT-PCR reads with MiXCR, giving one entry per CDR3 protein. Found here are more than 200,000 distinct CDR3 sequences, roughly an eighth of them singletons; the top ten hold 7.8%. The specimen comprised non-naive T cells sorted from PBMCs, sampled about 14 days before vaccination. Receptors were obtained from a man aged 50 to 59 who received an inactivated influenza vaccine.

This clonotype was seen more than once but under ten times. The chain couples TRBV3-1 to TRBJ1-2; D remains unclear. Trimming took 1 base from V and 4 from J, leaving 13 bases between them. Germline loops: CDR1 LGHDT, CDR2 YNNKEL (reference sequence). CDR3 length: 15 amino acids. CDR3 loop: CASSQVGGSGYGYTF. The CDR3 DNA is TGTGCCAGCAGCCAAGTGGGAGGCTCAGGCTATGGCTACACCTTC.

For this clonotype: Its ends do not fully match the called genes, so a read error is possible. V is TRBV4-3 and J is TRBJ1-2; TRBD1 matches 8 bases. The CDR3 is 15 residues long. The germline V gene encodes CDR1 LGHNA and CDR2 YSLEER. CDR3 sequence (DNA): TGCGCCAGCCGCCAAGAACAGGGGGGTAGGGGTGGCTACACCTTC. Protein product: CASRQEQGGRGGYTF.

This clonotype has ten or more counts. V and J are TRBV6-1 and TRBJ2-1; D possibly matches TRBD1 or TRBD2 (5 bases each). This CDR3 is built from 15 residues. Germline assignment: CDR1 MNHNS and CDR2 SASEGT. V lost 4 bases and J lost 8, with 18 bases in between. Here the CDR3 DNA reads TGTGCCAGCAGTGGGGGGAGTCGTGTTGGGTATGAGCAGTTCTTC. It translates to CASSGGSRVGYEQFF.

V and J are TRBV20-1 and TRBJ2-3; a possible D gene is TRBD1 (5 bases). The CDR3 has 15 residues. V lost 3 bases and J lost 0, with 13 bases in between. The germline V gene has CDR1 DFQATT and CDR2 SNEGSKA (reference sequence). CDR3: CSARPWGPSTDTQYF. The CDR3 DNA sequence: TGCAGTGCTAGGCCTTGGGGCCCAAGCACAGATACGCAGTATTTT.

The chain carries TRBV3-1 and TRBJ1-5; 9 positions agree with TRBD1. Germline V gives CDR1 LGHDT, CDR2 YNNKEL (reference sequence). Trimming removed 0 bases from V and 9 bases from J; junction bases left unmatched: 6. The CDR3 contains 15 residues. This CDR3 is CASSQDATQGAPQHF. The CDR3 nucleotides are TGTGCCAGCAGCCAAGATGCGACACAGGGGGCGCCCCAGCATTTT.

The CDR3 region has the DNA TGTGCCAGCAGTTACTCGTTGGGGTCCGGTGGCTACACCTTC. This sequence encodes CASSYSLGSGGYTF. This chain joins TRBV6-5 and TRBJ1-2; D gene ambiguous. This CDR3 is 14 amino acids long. Germline CDR1 and CDR2: MNHEY and SVGAGI. V was shortened by 0 bases and J by 7 bases, with 12 bases between the two germline ends.